The 14 T cell receptor beta chains listed next were all sequenced from one sample in a study of shared clonotypes between healthy human individuals. Clones were read by immunoSEQ multiplex PCR, and TCRdb kept only the in-frame ones, dropping some. The sample lists more than 1,200,000 clones, approximately 98.5% occurring once. The sequenced material came from naive CD4+ T cells sorted from blood. Subset of the sample: CD45RA+ positively selected. Every receptor here comes from a man younger than 45 in good health.

The CDR3 spells CASSLLGVVYNEQFF. CDR3 sequence (DNA): TGTGCCAGCAGTTTATTGGGGGTGGTCTACAATGAGCAGTTCTTC. The chain combines TRBV28 with TRBJ2-1; perhaps D is TRBD1 or TRBD2 (5 bases each). Trimming removed 1 base from V and 3 bases from J, with 10 bases in between. The CDR3 is made up of 15 amino acids. Germline assignment: CDR1 MDHEN and CDR2 SYDVKM. Together with reference TRBV28 and TRBJ2-1, the CDR3 gives the full variable domain: DVKVTQSSRYLVKRTGEKVFLECVQDMDHENMFWYRQDPGLGLRLIYFSYDVKMKEKGDIPEGYSVSREKKERFSLILESASTNQTSMYLCASSLLGVVYNEQFFGPGTRLTVL.

On this clone itself: Other DNA sequences within the sample encode an identical CDR3. The chain combines TRBV5-1 with TRBJ1-5; 12 bases align to TRBD1. Germline trimming cut 4 bases from V and 6 bases from J; bases unmatched to any gene: 2. The CDR3 extends over 14 amino acids. Germline lookup yields CDR1 SGHRS and CDR2 YFSETQ. CDR3 sequence: CASSPGQGAQPQHF. The CDR3 coding sequence is TGCGCCAGCAGCCCGGGACAGGGGGCTCAGCCCCAGCATTTT.

The V and J genes are TRBV5-4 and TRBJ2-5; perhaps TRBD1 as D (5 bases). The germline V and J ends were trimmed by 4 bases and 0 bases, with 10 bases remaining between them. The CDR3 loop spans 14 amino acids. CDR1 SGHNT and CDR2 YYREEE come from the germline V gene (reference sequence). The CDR3 DNA reads as TGTGCCAGCAGCAGAGACAGATACCAAGAGACCCAGTACTTC. Protein product: CASSRDRYQETQYF.

A note on this clone: The sample contains more than one DNA sequence encoding this CDR3. This sequence joins TRBV28 and TRBJ2-3; D is undetermined. Trimming cost V 3 bases and J 0 bases, with 7 bases left between them. Germline CDR1 is MDHEN and CDR2 is SYDVKM. The CDR3 is made up of 14 amino acids. The CDR3, as DNA: TGTGCCAGCAGTTTTGGTACTAGCACAGATACGCAGTATTTT. Its protein is CASSFGTSTDTQYF.

Regarding this clone: The sample holds other DNA sequences that translate to the same CDR3. V is TRBV30 and J is TRBJ1-5; no definite D call. Germline CDR1 and CDR2: GTSNPN and SVGIG (reference sequence). The CDR3 covers 12 residues. Trimming cost V 1 base and J 6 bases, with 7 bases left between them. CDR3 amino acids: CAWSGGAQPQHF. DNA of the CDR3: TGTGCCTGGAGTGGGGGAGCTCAGCCCCAGCATTTT.

V gene TRBV4-1 combines with J gene TRBJ2-3; 8 bases line up with TRBD2. The CDR3 loop spans 19 amino acids. V dropped 0 bases and J dropped 4; count of bases not matched to a gene: 15. Per germline, CDR1 MGHRA and CDR2 YSYEKL. The CDR3 nucleotides read TGCGCCAGCAGCCAAGATTTTTTTGGAAGCGGGAGTTCTGCAGATACGCAGTATTTT. The encoded protein is CASSQDFFGSGSSADTQYF.

This clone was detected once. The chain couples TRBV6-1 to TRBJ2-2; a possible D gene is TRBD2 (7 bases). Germline V gene lookup returns CDR1 MNHNS and CDR2 SASEGT. V was trimmed by 6 bases and J by 1 base, leaving 15 bases between them. The CDR3 spans 16 residues. The DNA for the CDR3 is TGTGCCAGCAGGGAACACGGGGGGCTGAACACCGGGGAGCTGTTTTTT. Encoded protein: CASREHGGLNTGELFF.

The chain recombines TRBV4-1 with TRBJ2-5; D is unresolved. Germline lookup yields CDR1 MGHRA and CDR2 YSYEKL. V was clipped by 3 bases and J by 2 bases, with 10 bases between them. This CDR3 is 14 amino acids long. CDR3 bases: TGCGCCAGCAGCCAGACCGCCTATCAAGAGACCCAGTACTTC. Translating it yields CASSQTAYQETQYF.

This clone was detected once. The chain links TRBV9 to TRBJ2-1; D remains unclear. V lost 4 bases and J lost 9, with 17 bases in between. CDR1 and CDR2 from the germline V gene are SGDLS and YYNGEE. This CDR3 is 14 amino acids long. For the CDR3, the DNA is TGTGCCAGCAGCTCTTCCTCGTACGGTGGTGAGCAGTTCTTC. It yields the protein CASSSSSYGGEQFF.

This sequence joins TRBV7-9 and TRBJ2-7; possibly TRBD2 for D (6 bases). Germline V gene sequence: CDR1 SEHNR, CDR2 FQNEAQ (reference sequence). V was pared by 3 bases and J by 1 base, with 13 bases between. The CDR3 is 15 residues long. The chain's CDR3 is CASSLEGSTSYEQYF. For the CDR3, the DNA is TGTGCCAGCAGCTTGGAGGGGTCGACATCCTACGAGCAGTACTTC. The variable domain in full, completed from reference TRBV7-9 and TRBJ2-7, reads DTGVSQNPRHKITKRGQNVTFRCDPISEHNRLYWYRQTLGQGPEFLTYFQNEAQLEKSRLLSDRFSAERPKGSFSTLEIQRTEQGDSAMYLCASSLEGSTSYEQYFGPGTRLTVT.

The chain links TRBV29-1 to TRBJ2-1, with TRBD2 matching 11 bases. V shed 3 bases, J shed 6 bases, and the junction held 10 bases outside the gene matches. This CDR3 contains 16 residues. The V gene's germline CDR1 is SQVTM and CDR2 ANQGSEA. The CDR3 DNA reads TGCAGCGTTGACAAAACTACTAGCGGGAGTATCAATGAGCAGTTCTTC. It yields the protein CSVDKTTSGSINEQFF.

The chain couples TRBV5-1 to TRBJ2-1; tentative D call: TRBD2 (5 bases). The CDR3 sequence is 16 residues long. V lost 2 bases, J lost 0 bases, and 12 bases lay in between. CDR1 is SGHRS, CDR2 YFSETQ, per germline. DNA for the CDR3: TGCGCCAGCAGCTTATTTAGCGCCCCCTCCTACAATGAGCAGTTCTTC. Translation gives CASSLFSAPSYNEQFF.

The chain recombines TRBV29-1 with TRBJ1-4; maybe TRBD1 (6 bases). Germline V gene lookup returns CDR1 SQVTM and CDR2 ANQGSEA. The CDR3 covers 13 residues. Between the trimmed V and J ends, which lost 4 bases and 6 bases, there was a span of 12 bases. CDR3 loop: CSVGGGTDEKLFF. CDR3 in DNA: TGCAGCGTTGGAGGGGGGACGGATGAAAAACTGTTTTTT.

This clone was seen a single time. This chain joins TRBV19 and TRBJ2-7, with TRBD1 matching 7 bases. The CDR3 sequence is 15 residues long. V lost 5 bases and J lost 2; bases outside the gene matches: 9. Germline V gene lookup returns CDR1 LNHDA and CDR2 SQIVND (reference sequence). The CDR3 nucleotides are TGTGCCAGTAGTGTCGTATGGACAGGAACCTACGAGCAGTACTTC. This translates into CASSVVWTGTYEQYF.